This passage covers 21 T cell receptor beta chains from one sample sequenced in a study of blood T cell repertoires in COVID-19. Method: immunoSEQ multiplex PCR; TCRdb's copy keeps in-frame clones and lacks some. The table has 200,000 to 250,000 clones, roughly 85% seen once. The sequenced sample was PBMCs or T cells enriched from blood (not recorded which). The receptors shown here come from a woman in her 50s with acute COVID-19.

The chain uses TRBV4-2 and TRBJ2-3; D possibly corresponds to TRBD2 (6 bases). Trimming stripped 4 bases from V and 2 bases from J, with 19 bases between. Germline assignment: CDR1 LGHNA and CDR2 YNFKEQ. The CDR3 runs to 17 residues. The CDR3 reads CASSRGPSAGITDTQYF. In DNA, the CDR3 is TGTGCCAGCAGCCGCGGCCCAAGCGCGGGGATCACAGATACGCAGTATTTT.

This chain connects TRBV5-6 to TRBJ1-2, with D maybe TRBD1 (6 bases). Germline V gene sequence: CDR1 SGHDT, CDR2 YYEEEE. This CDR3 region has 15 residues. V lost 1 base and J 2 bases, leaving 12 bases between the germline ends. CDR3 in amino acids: CASSLIGDKNYGYTF. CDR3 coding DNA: TGTGCCAGCAGCTTGATCGGGGACAAGAACTATGGCTACACCTTC.

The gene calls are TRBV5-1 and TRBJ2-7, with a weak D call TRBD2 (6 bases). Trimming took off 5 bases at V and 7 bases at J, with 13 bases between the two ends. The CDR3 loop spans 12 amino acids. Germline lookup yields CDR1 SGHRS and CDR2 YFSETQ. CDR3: CASRGGGLEQYF. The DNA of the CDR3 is TGCGCCAGCAGGGGTGGAGGGCTGGAGCAGTACTTC.

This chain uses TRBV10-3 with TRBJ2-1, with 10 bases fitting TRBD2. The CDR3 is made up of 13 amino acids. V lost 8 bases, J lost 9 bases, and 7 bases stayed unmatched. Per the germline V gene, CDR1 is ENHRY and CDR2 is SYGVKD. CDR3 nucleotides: TGTGCCATCCTGTCAGCGGGGGGGCGTGAGCAGTTCTTC. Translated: CAILSAGGREQFF.

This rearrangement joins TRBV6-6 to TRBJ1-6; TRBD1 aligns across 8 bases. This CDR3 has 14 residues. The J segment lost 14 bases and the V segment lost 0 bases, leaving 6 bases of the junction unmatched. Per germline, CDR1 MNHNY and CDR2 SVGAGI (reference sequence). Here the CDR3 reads CASSYSSGGYALHF. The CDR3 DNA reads TGTGCCAGCAGTTACTCGTCAGGGGGCTATGCCCTCCACTTT.

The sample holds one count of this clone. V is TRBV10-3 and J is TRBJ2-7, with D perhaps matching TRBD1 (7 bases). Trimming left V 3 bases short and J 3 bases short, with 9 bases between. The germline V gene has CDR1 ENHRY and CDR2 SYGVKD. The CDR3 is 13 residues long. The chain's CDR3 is CAISDRGVYEQYF. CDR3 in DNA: TGTGCCATCAGTGACAGGGGGGTCTACGAGCAGTACTTC.

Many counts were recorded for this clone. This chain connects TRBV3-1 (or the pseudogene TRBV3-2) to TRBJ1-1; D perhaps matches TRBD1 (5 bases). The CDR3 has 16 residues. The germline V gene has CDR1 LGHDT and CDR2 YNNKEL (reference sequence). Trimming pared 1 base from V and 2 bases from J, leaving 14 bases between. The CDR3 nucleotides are TGTGCCAGCAGCCAAGCCAGGACATTCCTTAACACTGAAGCTTTCTTT. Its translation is CASSQARTFLNTEAFF.

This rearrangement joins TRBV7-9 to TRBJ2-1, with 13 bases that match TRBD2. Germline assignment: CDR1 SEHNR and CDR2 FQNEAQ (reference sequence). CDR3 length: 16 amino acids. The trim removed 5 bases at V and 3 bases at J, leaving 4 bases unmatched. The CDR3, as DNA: TGTGCCAGCAGCCAGGGACTAGCGGGGAACTACAATGAGCAGTTCTTC. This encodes CASSQGLAGNYNEQFF. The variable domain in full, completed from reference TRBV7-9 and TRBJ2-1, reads DTGVSQNPRHKITKRGQNVTFRCDPISEHNRLYWYRQTLGQGPEFLTYFQNEAQLEKSRLLSDRFSAERPKGSFSTLEIQRTEQGDSAMYLCASSQGLAGNYNEQFFGPGTRLTVL.

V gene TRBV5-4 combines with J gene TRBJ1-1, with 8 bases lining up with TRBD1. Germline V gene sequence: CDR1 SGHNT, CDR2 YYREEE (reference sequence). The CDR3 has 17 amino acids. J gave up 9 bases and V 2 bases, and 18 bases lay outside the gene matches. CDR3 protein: CASSFQDRERGLRKAFF. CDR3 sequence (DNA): TGTGCCAGCAGCTTTCAGGACAGGGAACGAGGGTTGAGAAAAGCTTTCTTT.

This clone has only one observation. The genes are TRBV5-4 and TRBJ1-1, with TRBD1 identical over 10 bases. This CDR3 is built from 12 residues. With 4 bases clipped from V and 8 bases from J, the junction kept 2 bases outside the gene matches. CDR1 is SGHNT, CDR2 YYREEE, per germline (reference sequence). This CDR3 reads CASSRQGAEAFF. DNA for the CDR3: TGTGCCAGCAGCCGACAGGGGGCCGAAGCTTTCTTT. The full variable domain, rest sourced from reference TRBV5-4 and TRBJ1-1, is ETGVTQSPTHLIKTRGQQVTLRCSSQSGHNTVSWYQQALGQGPQFIFQYYREEENGRGNFPPRFSGLQFPNYSSELNVNALELDDSALYLCASSRQGAEAFFGQGTRLTVV.

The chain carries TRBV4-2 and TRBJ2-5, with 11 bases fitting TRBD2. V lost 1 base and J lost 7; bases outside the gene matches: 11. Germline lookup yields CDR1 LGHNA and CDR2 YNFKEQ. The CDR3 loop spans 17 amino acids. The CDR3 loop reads CASSQVPISGGEGTQYF. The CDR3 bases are TGTGCCAGCAGCCAAGTCCCCATTAGCGGGGGGGAAGGGACCCAGTACTTC.

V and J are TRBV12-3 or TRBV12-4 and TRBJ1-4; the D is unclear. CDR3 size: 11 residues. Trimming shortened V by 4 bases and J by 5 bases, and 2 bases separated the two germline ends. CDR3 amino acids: CASSSNEKLFF. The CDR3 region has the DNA TGTGCCAGCAGTTCGAATGAAAAACTGTTTTTT.

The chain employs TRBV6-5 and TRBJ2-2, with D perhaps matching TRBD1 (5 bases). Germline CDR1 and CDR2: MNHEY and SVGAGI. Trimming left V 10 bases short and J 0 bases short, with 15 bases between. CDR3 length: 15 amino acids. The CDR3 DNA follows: TGTGCCACCACCACCGACAGACCGAACACCGGGGAGCTGTTTTTT. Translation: CATTTDRPNTGELFF.

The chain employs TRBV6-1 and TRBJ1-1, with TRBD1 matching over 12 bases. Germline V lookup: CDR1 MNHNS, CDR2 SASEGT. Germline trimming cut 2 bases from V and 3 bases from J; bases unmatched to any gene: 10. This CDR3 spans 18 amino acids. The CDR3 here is CASSEMWDRGLSDTEAFF. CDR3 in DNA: TGTGCCAGCAGTGAAATGTGGGACAGGGGGCTCTCGGACACTGAAGCTTTCTTT.

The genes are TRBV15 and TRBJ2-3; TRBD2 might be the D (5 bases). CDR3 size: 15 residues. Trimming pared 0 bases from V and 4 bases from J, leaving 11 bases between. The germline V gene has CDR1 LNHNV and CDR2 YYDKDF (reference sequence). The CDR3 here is CATSRDIFGADTQYF. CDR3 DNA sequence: TGTGCCACCAGCAGAGATATATTCGGGGCAGATACGCAGTATTTT. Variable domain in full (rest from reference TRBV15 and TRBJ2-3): DAMVIQNPRYQVTQFGKPVTLSCSQTLNHNVMYWYQQKSSQAPKLLFHYYDKDFNNEADTPDNFQSRRPNTSFCFLDIRSPGLGDTAMYLCATSRDIFGADTQYFGPGTRLTVL.

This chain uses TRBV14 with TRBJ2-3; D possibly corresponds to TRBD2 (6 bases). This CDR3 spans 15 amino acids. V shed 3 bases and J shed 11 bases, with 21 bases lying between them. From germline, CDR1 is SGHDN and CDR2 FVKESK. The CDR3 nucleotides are TGTGCCAGCAGCCACCTCCGGGACTTCGACCCCCGGCAGTATTTT. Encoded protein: CASSHLRDFDPRQYF.

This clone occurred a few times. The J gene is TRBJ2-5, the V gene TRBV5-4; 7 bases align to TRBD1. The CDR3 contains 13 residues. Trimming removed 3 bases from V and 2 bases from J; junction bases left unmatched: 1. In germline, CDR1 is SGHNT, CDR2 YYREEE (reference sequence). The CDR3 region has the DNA TGTGCCAGCAGCTCGGGACAGCAAGAGACCCAGTACTTC. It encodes CASSSGQQETQYF.

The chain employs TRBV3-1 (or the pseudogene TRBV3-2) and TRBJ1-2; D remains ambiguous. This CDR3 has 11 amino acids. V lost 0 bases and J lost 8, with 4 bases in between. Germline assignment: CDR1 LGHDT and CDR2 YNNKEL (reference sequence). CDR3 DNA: TGTGCCAGCAGCCAAGATCGGGGCTACACCTTC. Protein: CASSQDRGYTF.

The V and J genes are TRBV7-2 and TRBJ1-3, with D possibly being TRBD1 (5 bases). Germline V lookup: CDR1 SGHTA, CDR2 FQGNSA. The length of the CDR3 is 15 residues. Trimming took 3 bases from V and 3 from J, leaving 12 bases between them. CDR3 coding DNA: TGTGCCAGCAGCTTGGGGGGAAGGGGTGGAAACACCATATATTTT. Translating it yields CASSLGGRGGNTIYF.

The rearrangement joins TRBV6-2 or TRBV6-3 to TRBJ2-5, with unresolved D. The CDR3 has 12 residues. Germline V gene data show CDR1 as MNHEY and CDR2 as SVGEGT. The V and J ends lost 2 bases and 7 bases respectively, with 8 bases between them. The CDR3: CASSYVTVTQYF. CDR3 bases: TGTGCCAGCAGTTACGTTACGGTGACCCAGTACTTC.

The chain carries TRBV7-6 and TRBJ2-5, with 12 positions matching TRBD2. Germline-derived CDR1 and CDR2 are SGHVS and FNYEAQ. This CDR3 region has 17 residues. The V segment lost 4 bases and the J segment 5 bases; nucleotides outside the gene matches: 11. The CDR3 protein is CASSSGLAGRAKETQYF. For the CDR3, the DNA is TGTGCCAGCAGCTCGGGACTAGCGGGCCGTGCGAAGGAGACCCAGTACTTC.